These 5 T cell receptor beta chains originate from one sample sequenced in a study of T cells after yellow fever vaccination (dated by TCRdb to between 2018 and 2021). Interpreted using the paper, the treatment or condition label stands for: live attenuated yellow fever vaccine strain. Library preparation employed 5' RACE. This sample was sequenced with an Illumina NovaSeq 6000. The raw public data were reprocessed by TCRdb itself: fastp quality trimming at Q25, MiXCR clonotype calling, in-frame beta chains only. Rows with a matching CDR3 protein are joined into one entry that keeps the most common DNA and genes. This sample lists some 120,000 distinct CDR3 sequences; approximately 14% were detected once. The top ten clones comprise roughly 47% of the sample. The sample was CD8+ T cells sorted from PBMCs, taken 5 days after the yellow fever booster vaccination. These TCRs come from a man in his late teens or twenties who received the YFV17D yellow fever vaccine.

This chain joins TRBV20-1 and TRBJ1-2; possibly TRBD1 for D (5 bases). CDR3 length: 12 residues. Germline-derived CDR1 and CDR2 are DFQATT and SNEGSKA (reference sequence). V was pared by 8 bases and J by 3 bases, with 13 bases between. CDR3 protein: CSPGGGYYGYTF. As DNA, the CDR3 is TGCAGTCCCGGGGGGGGATACTATGGCTACACCTTC.

This clonotype was detected a few times. The V call is TRBV7-8, the J call TRBJ2-1; possible D gene TRBD2, 5 bases. Trimming took 10 bases from V and 4 from J, leaving 20 bases between them. Germline CDR1 SGHVS, CDR2 FQNEAQ. The CDR3 has 15 residues. The CDR3 loop reads CATEEWRLDYNEQFF. CDR3 in DNA: TGTGCCACGGAGGAATGGAGGCTAGATTACAATGAGCAGTTCTTC.

This clonotype was seen more than once but under ten times. The chain links TRBV6-2 or TRBV6-3 to TRBJ2-7; D unclear. This CDR3 spans 14 amino acids. Between the trimmed V and J ends, which lost 0 bases and 8 bases, there was a span of 14 bases. Germline loops: CDR1 MNHEY, CDR2 SVGEGT. CDR3 region: CASSYSDSYIQQYF. As DNA, the CDR3 is TGTGCCAGCAGTTACTCTGACTCCTACATCCAGCAGTACTTC.

V and J are TRBV28 and TRBJ1-1, with 9 positions matching TRBD1. V gave up 5 bases and J gave up 5 bases; unmatched junction bases: 9. The CDR3 loop spans 15 amino acids. CDR1 is MDHEN, CDR2 SYDVKM, per germline. Written as DNA, the CDR3 is TGTGCCAGCAGTCCGTTGACAGGGACAGGGACTGAAGCTTTCTTT. Residues: CASSPLTGTGTEAFF.

This clonotype occurred a few times. This rearrangement joins TRBV6-2 or TRBV6-3 to TRBJ2-7, with D tentatively TRBD1 or TRBD2 (6 bases each). V shed 6 bases and J shed 2 bases, with 17 bases lying between them. The CDR3 runs to 15 residues. CDR1 MNHEY and CDR2 SVGEGT come from the germline V gene. The CDR3 sequence is CASSPPGAETYEQYV. Written as DNA, the CDR3 is TGTGCCAGCAGCCCTCCGGGGGCCGAAACCTACGAGCAGTACGTC.